The 14 T cell receptor beta chains reported below all come from one sample, sequenced in a study of human T cells and chemical hapten exposure. TCRdb passed the RACE reads through MiXCR, listing each CDR3 protein once. Of approximately 68,000 distinct CDR3 sequences detected, 8.5% to 9% appear once; the ten largest clones hold roughly 3%. Noted time point: patch test 2, 6 weeks after DPC sensitization. Treatment of the sample: therapeutic diphenylcyclopropenone sensitization with weekly scalp DPC. Here the sequenced sample was whole blood, taken in connection with sensitization to the hapten diphenylcyclopropenone (DPC). The source is a woman aged 45-59 years with alopecia areata. Some clones in this sample may be carry-over from other donors' samples.

This chain joins TRBV4-3 and TRBJ2-5, with 10 bases identical to TRBD2. V lost 1 base, J lost 7 bases, and 6 bases stayed unmatched. CDR1 is LGHNA, CDR2 YSLEER, per germline. CDR3 length equals 15 residues. CDR3: CASSQALAGVRTQYF. The CDR3 DNA reads as TGCGCCAGCAGCCAAGCGCTAGCGGGAGTTAGGACCCAGTACTTC.

The V and J genes are TRBV7-2 and TRBJ2-1; the match to TRBD2 covers 10 bases. Germline assignment: CDR1 SGHTA and CDR2 FQGNSA. The ends lost 1 base at V and 10 bases at J; junction bases unmatched: 7. This CDR3 spans 15 amino acids. This CDR3 reads CASSLEGTSAREQFF. DNA for the CDR3: TGTGCCAGCAGCTTAGAGGGGACTAGCGCCAGGGAGCAGTTCTTC.

This clonotype occurred a few times. The V and J genes are TRBV27 and TRBJ1-6; tentative D call: TRBD1 (5 bases). The V gene lost 6 bases and the J gene lost 7 bases, with 13 bases spanning the gap. There are 14 residues in the CDR3. Germline V gene sequence: CDR1 MNHEY, CDR2 SMNVEV (reference sequence). CDR3 nucleotide sequence: TGTGCCAGCAGCTTTCGGGGGTCCAATTCACCCCTCCACTTT. This encodes CASSFRGSNSPLHF.

The chain employs TRBV5-4 and TRBJ1-5; weak D call: TRBD1 (5 bases). CDR1 and CDR2 (germline): SGHNT, YYREEE (reference sequence). The CDR3 consists of 12 residues. Trimming took 4 bases from V and 7 from J, leaving 9 bases between them. The CDR3 nucleotides are TGTGCCAGCAGCAGGCAGGGCCAGCCCCAGCATTTT. Amino acid sequence: CASSRQGQPQHF.

This clonotype was counted between two and nine times. The chain couples TRBV12-3 or TRBV12-4 to TRBJ2-5; 10 positions agree with TRBD2. CDR3 length equals 14 residues. V was clipped by 5 bases and J by 7 bases; unmatched bases: 7. The CDR3 DNA reads as TGTGCCAGCAGTCGAAGCGGGGGGGCAGGGACCCAGTACTTC. It specifies CASSRSGGAGTQYF.

This clonotype turned up a few times. This sequence joins TRBV20-1 and TRBJ2-1, with no clear D. Germline loops: CDR1 DFQATT, CDR2 SNEGSKA (reference sequence). Deletions cut 5 bases from V and 0 bases from J, with 11 bases between. The CDR3 is 14 residues long. The CDR3 here is CSAPPPTSYNEQFF. The CDR3 DNA is TGCAGTGCTCCCCCTCCGACCTCCTACAATGAGCAGTTCTTC.

The table lists this clonotype with many counts. The chain couples TRBV6-6 to TRBJ1-5; tentative D call: TRBD1 (5 bases). This CDR3 comprises 12 residues. The V gene's germline CDR1 is MNHNY and CDR2 SVGAGI (reference sequence). Between the trimmed V and J ends, which lost 8 bases and 8 bases, there was a span of 13 bases. CDR3 region: CASADMAEPQHF. CDR3 sequence (DNA): TGTGCCAGCGCGGACATGGCAGAGCCCCAGCATTTT.

This clonotype has a handful of counts. The rearrangement uses TRBV9 and TRBJ1-5, with 11 bases matching TRBD1. The V gene's germline CDR1 is SGDLS and CDR2 YYNGEE. V was clipped by 3 bases and J by 4 bases; unmatched bases: 9. This CDR3 contains 17 residues. In nucleotides, the CDR3 is TGTGCCAGCAGCGCAGAGGCGGGGACAGGGGGTAATCAGCCCCAGCATTTT. It encodes CASSAEAGTGGNQPQHF. The variable domain in full, completed from reference TRBV9 and TRBJ1-5, reads DSGVTQTPKHLITATGQRVTLRCSPRSGDLSVYWYQQSLDQGLQFLIQYYNGEERAKGNILERFSAQQFPDLHSELNLSSLELGDSALYFCASSAEAGTGGNQPQHFGDGTRLSIL.

This clonotype showed up just a few times. The V and J genes are TRBV7-9 and TRBJ2-3, with TRBD2 matching over 8 bases. Germline V gene sequence: CDR1 SEHNR, CDR2 FQNEAQ (reference sequence). CDR3 length: 18 residues. Losses at the gene ends were 5 bases for V and 2 bases for J; bases not matched to a gene: 15. CDR3 in amino acids: CASSRTRPQRGSTDTQYF. In DNA form, the CDR3 reads TGTGCCAGCAGCCGTACTCGCCCCCAGCGGGGGTCCACAGATACGCAGTATTTT.

This clonotype was seen many times. The J gene is TRBJ1-2, the V gene TRBV2, with 8 bases fitting TRBD1. V was pared by 6 bases and J by 6 bases, with 15 bases of the junction left unmatched. CDR1 SNHLY and CDR2 FYNNEI come from the germline V gene. The CDR3 loop spans 16 amino acids. The CDR3, as DNA: TGTGCCAGCAGAGGCGCCCCAAGGACAGGGTCTGATGGCTACACCTTC. Encoded protein: CASRGAPRTGSDGYTF. The whole variable domain, remainder taken from reference TRBV2 and TRBJ1-2, is EPEVTQTPSHQVTQMGQEVILRCVPISNHLYFYWYRQILGQKVEFLVSFYNNEISEKSEIFDDQFSVERPDGSNFTLKIRSTKLEDSAMYFCASRGAPRTGSDGYTFGSGTRLTVV.

This clonotype was counted a few times. CDR3 in DNA: TGTGCCAGCAGCTTAGATTGGTCTAGCGGGAGCGTGGATACGCAGTATTTT. It codes for CASSLDWSSGSVDTQYF. The chain is built from TRBV11-2 and TRBJ2-3; 10 nucleotides match TRBD2. This CDR3 spans 17 amino acids. V was pared by 0 bases and J by 6 bases, with 9 bases of the junction left unmatched. Germline CDR1 and CDR2: SGHAT and FQNNGV.

V and J are TRBV27 and TRBJ2-5; D is perhaps TRBD2 (6 bases). The length of the CDR3 is 14 residues. Germline V lookup: CDR1 MNHEY, CDR2 SMNVEV (reference sequence). Trimming shortened V by 2 bases and J by 4 bases, and 11 bases separated the two germline ends. The CDR3 DNA sequence: TGTGCCAGCAGTTTAAACCAGGGAGGAGAGACCCAGTACTTC. Protein product: CASSLNQGGETQYF.

This clonotype appeared many times. The chain has TRBV10-3 and TRBJ1-2; no reliable D call. Germline V gene lookup returns CDR1 ENHRY and CDR2 SYGVKD. Trimming stripped 0 bases from V and 6 bases from J, with 11 bases between. The CDR3 extends over 14 amino acids. The CDR3, as DNA: TGTGCCATCAGTGAGTCACCTTCGACGGATGGCTACACCTTC. Translating it yields CAISESPSTDGYTF.

This clonotype was observed at least ten times. V and J are TRBV27 and TRBJ1-1; a weak D match, TRBD1 (5 bases). Per germline, CDR1 MNHEY and CDR2 SMNVEV (reference sequence). Trimming pared 3 bases from V and 6 bases from J, leaving 11 bases between. The CDR3 totals 13 residues. CDR3 bases: TGTGCCAGCAGTTTCGCTTTAGGGGCTGAAGCTTTCTTT. This gives the protein CASSFALGAEAFF.